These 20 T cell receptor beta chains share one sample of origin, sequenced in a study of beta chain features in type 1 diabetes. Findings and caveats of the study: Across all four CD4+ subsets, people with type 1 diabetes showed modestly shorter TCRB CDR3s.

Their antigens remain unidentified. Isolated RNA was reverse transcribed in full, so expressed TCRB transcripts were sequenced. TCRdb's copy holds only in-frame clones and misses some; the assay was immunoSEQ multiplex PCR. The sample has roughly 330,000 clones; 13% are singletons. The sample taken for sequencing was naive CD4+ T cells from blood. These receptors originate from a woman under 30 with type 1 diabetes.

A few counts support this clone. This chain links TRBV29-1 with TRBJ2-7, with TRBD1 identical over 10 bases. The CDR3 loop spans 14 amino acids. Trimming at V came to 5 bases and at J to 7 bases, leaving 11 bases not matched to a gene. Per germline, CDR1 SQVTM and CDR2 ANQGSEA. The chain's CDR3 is CSVQRTGGLREQYV. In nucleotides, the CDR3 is TGCAGCGTTCAGAGGACAGGGGGTCTACGGGAGCAGTACGTC.

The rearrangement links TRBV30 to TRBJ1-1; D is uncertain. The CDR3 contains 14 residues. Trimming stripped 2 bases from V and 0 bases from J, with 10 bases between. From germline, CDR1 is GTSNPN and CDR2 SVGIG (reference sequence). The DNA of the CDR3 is TGTGCCTGGAGTATGACGGGGATGAACACTGAAGCTTTCTTT. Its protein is CAWSMTGMNTEAFF.

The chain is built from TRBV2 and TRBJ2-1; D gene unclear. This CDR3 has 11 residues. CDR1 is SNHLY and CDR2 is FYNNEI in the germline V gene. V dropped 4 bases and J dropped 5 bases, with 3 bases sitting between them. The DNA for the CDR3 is TGTGCCAGCAGTGGGCACAATGAGCAGTTCTTC. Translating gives CASSGHNEQFF.

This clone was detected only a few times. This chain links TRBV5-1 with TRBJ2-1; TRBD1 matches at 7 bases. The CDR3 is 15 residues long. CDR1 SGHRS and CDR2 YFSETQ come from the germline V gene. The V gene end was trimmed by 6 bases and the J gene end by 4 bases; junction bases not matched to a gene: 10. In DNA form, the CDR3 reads TGCGCCAGCACCTTACGAGGGGGCGGGTACAATGAGCAGTTCTTC. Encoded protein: CASTLRGGGYNEQFF.

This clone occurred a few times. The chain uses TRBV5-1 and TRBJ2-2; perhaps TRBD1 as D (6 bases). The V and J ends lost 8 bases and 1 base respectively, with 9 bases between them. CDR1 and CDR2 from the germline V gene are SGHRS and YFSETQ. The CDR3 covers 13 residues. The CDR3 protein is CASKTGNTGELFF. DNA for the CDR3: TGCGCCAGTAAGACAGGGAACACCGGGGAGCTGTTTTTT.

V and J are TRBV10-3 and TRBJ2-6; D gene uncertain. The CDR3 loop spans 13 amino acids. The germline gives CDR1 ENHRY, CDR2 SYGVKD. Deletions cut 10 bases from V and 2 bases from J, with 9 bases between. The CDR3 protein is CATSPPGANVLTF. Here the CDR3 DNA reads TGTGCCACCTCTCCTCCTGGGGCCAACGTCCTGACTTTC.

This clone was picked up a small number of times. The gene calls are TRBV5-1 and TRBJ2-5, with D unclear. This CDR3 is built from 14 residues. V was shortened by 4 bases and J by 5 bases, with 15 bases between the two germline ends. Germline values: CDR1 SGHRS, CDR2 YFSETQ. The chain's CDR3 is CASSIRSLGETQYF. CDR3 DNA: TGCGCCAGCAGCATACGGAGTCTTGGGGAGACCCAGTACTTC.

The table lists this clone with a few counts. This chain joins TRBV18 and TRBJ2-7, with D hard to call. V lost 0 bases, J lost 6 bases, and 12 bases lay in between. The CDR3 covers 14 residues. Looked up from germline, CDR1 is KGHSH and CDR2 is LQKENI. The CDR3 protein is CASSPPVTRVEQYF. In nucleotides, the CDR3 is TGTGCCAGCTCACCACCAGTCACACGGGTCGAGCAGTACTTC.

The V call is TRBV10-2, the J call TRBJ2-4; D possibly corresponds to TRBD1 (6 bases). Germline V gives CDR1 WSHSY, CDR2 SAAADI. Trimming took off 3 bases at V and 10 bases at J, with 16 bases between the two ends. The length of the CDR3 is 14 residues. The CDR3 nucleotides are TGCGCCAGCAGTGAATCGGGACACGGAAGGATTCAGTACTTC. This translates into CASSESGHGRIQYF.

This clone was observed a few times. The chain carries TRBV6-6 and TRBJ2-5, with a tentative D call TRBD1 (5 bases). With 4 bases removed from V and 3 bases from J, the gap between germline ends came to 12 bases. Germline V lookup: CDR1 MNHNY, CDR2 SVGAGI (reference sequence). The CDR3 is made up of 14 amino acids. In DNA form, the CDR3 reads TGTGCCAGCAGTTCGCTGACAGCTAAAGAGACCCAGTACTTC. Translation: CASSSLTAKETQYF.

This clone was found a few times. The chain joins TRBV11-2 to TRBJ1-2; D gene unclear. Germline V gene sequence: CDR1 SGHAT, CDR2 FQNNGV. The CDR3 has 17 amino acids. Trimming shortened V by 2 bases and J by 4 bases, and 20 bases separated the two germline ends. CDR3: CASSLTQSRYPLYGYTF. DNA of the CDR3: TGTGCCAGCAGCTTAACCCAATCACGGTATCCCCTCTATGGCTACACCTTC.

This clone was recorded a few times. In DNA, the CDR3 is TGTGCCTGGAGTTTTAGCGGGAGCCTGGGCAATGAGCAGTTCTTC. Translating gives CAWSFSGSLGNEQFF. The chain is built from TRBV30 and TRBJ2-1, with 9 positions matching TRBD2. This CDR3 comprises 15 residues. V was clipped by 2 bases and J by 6 bases; unmatched bases: 8. Germline CDR1 and CDR2: GTSNPN and SVGIG (reference sequence). Full variable domain (outside the CDR3, taken from reference TRBV30 and TRBJ2-1): SQTIHQWPATLVQPVGSPLSLECTVEGTSNPNLYWYRQAAGRGLQLLFYSVGIGQISSEVPQNLSASRPQDRQFILSSKKLLLSDSGFYLCAWSFSGSLGNEQFFGPGTRLTVL.

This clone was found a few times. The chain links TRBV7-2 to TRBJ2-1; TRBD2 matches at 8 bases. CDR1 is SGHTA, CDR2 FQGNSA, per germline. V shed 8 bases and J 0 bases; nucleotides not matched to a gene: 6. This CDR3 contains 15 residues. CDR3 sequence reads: CASWIGTSSYNEQFF. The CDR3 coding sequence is TGTGCCAGCTGGATAGGGACTAGCTCCTACAATGAGCAGTTCTTC.

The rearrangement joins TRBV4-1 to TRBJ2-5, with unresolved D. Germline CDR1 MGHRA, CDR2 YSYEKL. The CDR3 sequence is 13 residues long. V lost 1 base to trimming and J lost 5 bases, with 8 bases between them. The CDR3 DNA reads TGCGCCAGCAGCCAAGTAGTGAGGGAGACCCAGTACTTC. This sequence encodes CASSQVVRETQYF.

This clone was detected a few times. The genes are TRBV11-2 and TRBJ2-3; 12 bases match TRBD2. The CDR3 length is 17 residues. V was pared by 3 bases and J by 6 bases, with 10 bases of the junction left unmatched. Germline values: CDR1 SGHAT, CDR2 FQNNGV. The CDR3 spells CASSLTALAGGPDTQYF. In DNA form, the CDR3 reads TGTGCCAGCAGCTTGACCGCGCTAGCGGGAGGGCCGGATACGCAGTATTTT. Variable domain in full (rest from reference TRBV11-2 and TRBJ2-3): EAGVAQSPRYKIIEKRQSVAFWCNPISGHATLYWYQQILGQGPKLLIQFQNNGVVDDSQLPKDRFSAERLKGVDSTLKIQPAKLEDSAVYLCASSLTALAGGPDTQYFGPGTRLTVL.

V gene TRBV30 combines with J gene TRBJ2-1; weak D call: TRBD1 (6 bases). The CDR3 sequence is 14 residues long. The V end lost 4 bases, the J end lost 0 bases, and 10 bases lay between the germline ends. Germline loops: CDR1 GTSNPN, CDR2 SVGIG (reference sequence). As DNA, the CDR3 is TGTGCCTGGAATGGACAGAGCTCCTACAATGAGCAGTTCTTC. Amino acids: CAWNGQSSYNEQFF.

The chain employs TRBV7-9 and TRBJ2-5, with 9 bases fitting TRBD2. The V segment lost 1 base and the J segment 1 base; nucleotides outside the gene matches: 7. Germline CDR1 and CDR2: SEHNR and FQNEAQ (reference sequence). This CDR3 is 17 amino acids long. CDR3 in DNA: TGTGCCAGCAGCTTAGATAACGGCGGGAGGGCCCAAGAGACCCAGTACTTC. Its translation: CASSLDNGGRAQETQYF.

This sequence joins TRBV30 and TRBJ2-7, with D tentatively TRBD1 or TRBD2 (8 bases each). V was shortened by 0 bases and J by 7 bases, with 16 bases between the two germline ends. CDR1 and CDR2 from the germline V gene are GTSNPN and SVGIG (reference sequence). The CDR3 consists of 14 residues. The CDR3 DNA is TGTGCCTGGAGTGTATCAGGGGGCGGGAGGGAGCAGTACGTC. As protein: CAWSVSGGGREQYV.

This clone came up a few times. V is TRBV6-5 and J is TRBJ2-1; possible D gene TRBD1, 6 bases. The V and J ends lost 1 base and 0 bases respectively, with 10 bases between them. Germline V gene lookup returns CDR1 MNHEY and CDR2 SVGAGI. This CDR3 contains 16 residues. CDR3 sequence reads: CASSYLDSISYNEQFF. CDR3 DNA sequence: TGTGCCAGCAGTTACTTGGACAGTATCTCCTACAATGAGCAGTTCTTC.

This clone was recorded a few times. This CDR3 is CASSRVAGSGVTDTQYF. DNA for the CDR3: TGCGCCAGCAGCAGGGTAGCGGGATCTGGTGTCACAGATACGCAGTATTTT. The chain carries TRBV5-1 and TRBJ2-3; 8 nucleotides line up with TRBD2. CDR3 length equals 17 residues. In germline, CDR1 is SGHRS, CDR2 YFSETQ. Trimming removed 4 bases from V and 2 bases from J; junction bases left unmatched: 12.